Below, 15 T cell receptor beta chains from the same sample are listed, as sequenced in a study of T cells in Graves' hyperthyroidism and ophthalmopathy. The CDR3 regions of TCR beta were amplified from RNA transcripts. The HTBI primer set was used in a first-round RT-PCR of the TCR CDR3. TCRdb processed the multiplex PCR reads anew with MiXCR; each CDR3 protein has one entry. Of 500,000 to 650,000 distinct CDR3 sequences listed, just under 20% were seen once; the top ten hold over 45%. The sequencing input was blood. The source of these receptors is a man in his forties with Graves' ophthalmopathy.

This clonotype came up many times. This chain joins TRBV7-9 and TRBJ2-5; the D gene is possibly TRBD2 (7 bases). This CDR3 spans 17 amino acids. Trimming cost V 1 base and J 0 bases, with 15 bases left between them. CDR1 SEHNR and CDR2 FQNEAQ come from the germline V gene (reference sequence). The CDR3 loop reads CASSLGIGGLYQETQYF. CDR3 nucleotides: TGTGCCAGCAGCTTAGGGATCGGGGGGCTGTACCAAGAGACCCAGTACTTC.

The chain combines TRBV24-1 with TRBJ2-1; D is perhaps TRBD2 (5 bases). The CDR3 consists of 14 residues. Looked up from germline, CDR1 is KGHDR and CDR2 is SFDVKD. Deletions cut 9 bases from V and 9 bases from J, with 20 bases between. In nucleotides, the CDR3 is TGTGCCACCCTCGGGGTGAGGGAGCGTGTTGAGCAGTTCTTC. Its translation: CATLGVRERVEQFF.

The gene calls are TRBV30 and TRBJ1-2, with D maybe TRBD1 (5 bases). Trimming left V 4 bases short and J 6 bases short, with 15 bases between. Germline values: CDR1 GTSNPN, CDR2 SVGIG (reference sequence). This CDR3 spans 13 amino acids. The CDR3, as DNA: TGTGCCTGGACCTGGGCCAGGGAGCATGGCTACACCTTC. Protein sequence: CAWTWAREHGYTF.

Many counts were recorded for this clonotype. The CDR3 here is CASSLDPFTDTQYF. CDR3 coding DNA: TGTGCCAGCAGCTTAGATCCGTTCACAGATACGCAGTATTTT. The chain employs TRBV11-2 and TRBJ2-3; D not certain. The germline CDR1 and CDR2 sequences are SGHAT and FQNNGV. The CDR3 has 14 residues. V lost 0 bases, J lost 2 bases, and 6 bases lay in between.

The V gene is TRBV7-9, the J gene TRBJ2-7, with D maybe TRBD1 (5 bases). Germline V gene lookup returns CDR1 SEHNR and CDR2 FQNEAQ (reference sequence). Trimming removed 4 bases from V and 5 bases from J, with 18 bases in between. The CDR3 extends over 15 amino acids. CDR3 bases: TGTGCCAGCAGCTCCTCGGACACCCGCCCAAACGAGCAGTACTTC. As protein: CASSSSDTRPNEQYF.

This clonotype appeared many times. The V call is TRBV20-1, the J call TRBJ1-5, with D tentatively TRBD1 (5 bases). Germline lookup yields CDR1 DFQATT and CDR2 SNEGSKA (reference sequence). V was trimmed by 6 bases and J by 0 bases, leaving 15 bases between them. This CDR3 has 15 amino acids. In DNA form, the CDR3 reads TGCAGTGCAACGACCGGGACGGCTAGCAATCAGCCCCAGCATTTT. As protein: CSATTGTASNQPQHF.

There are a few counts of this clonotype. The CDR3 protein is CASSSPKGQGAEAFF. The CDR3 DNA reads as TGTGCCAGCAGTTCCCCGAAGGGTCAGGGGGCCGAAGCTTTCTTT. The chain recombines TRBV28 with TRBJ1-1; 8 positions match TRBD1. Germline CDR1 MDHEN, CDR2 SYDVKM. This CDR3 spans 15 amino acids. The junction had 12 bases not matched to a gene; V was cut back by 4 bases and J by 8 bases. The full variable domain, completed using reference TRBV28 and TRBJ1-1, is DVKVTQSSRYLVKRTGEKVFLECVQDMDHENMFWYRQDPGLGLRLIYFSYDVKMKEKGDIPEGYSVSREKKERFSLILESASTNQTSMYLCASSSPKGQGAEAFFGQGTRLTVV.

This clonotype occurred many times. This CDR3 is CAWGLGSYEQYF. The DNA of the CDR3 is TGTGCCTGGGGGCTGGGCTCCTACGAGCAGTACTTC. The chain combines TRBV30 with TRBJ2-7; unclear D gene. The length of the CDR3 is 12 residues. Germline V lookup: CDR1 GTSNPN, CDR2 SVGIG (reference sequence). The V gene lost 5 bases and the J gene lost 0 bases, with 8 bases spanning the gap.

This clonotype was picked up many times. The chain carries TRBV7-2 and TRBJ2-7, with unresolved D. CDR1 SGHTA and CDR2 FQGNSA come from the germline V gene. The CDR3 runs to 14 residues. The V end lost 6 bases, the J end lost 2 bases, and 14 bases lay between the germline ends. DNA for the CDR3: TGTGCCAGCAGTCTGGTGCGGTCCGCCTACGAGCAGTACTTC. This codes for CASSLVRSAYEQYF.

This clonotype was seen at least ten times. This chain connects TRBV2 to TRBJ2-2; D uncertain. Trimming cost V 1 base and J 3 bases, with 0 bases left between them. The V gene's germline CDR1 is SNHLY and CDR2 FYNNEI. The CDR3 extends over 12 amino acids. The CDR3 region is CASSEDTGELFF. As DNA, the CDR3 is TGTGCCAGCAGTGAAGACACCGGGGAGCTGTTTTTT.

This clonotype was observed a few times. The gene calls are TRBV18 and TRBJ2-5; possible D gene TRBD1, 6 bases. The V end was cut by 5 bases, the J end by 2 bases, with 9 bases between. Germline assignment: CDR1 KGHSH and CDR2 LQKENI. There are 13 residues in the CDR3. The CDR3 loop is CASSTGKQETQYF. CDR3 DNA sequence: TGTGCCAGCTCAACAGGGAAACAAGAGACCCAGTACTTC. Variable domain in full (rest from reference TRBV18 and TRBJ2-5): NAGVMQNPRHLVRRRGQEARLRCSPMKGHSHVYWYRQLPEEGLKFMVYLQKENIIDESGMPKERFSAEFPKEGPSILRIQQVVRGDSAAYFCASSTGKQETQYFGPGTRLLVL.

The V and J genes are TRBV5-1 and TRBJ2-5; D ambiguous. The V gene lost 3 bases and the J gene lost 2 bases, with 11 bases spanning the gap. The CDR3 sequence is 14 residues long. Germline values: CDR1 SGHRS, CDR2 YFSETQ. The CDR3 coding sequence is TGCGCCAGCAGCTCCACCCCCTCACAAGAGACCCAGTACTTC. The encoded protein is CASSSTPSQETQYF.

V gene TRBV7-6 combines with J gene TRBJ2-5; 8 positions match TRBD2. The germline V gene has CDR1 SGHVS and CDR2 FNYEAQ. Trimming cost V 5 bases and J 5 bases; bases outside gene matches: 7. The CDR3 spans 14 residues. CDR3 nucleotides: TGTGCCAGCAGCCGTTTAGCGGGGAGGGAGACCCAGTACTTC. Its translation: CASSRLAGRETQYF.

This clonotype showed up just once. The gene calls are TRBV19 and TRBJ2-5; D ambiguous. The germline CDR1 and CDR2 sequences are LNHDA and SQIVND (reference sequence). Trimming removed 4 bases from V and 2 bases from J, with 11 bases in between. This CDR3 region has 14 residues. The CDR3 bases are TGTGCCAGTAGTACCACGGGCAGGCAAGAGACCCAGTACTTC. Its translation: CASSTTGRQETQYF.

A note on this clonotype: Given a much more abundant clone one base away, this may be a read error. The CDR3 region has the DNA TGTGCCAGCAGTGACATTAGCAAGCTGTCAGGGTTCACAGATACGCAGTATTTT. Protein product: CASSDISKLSGFTDTQYF. This chain connects TRBV6-2 or TRBV6-3 to TRBJ2-3; weak D call: TRBD1 (5 bases). The CDR3 runs to 18 residues. The germline V gene encodes CDR1 MNHEY and CDR2 SVGEGT. V shed 5 bases and J shed 2 bases, with 23 bases lying between them.